These T cell receptor beta chains were read from a single sample in a study of T cells in Graves' hyperthyroidism and ophthalmopathy. TCRdb reanalysed the multiplex PCR reads using MiXCR and keeps one entry per CDR3 protein. The sample lists around 500,000 distinct CDR3 sequences; about 20% were seen once. The specimen sequenced was blood. Receptor source: a woman aged 70-85 years with Graves' ophthalmopathy. CDR3s include the opening cysteine and the closing phenylalanine or tryptophan. A D gene is named only where the DNA matches it firmly. Not every row has a clone size; where given, it reads once, few, many or a size class.

J gene: TRBJ2-7; V gene: TRBV12-3/TRBV12-4; clone size: many; D gene: .; CDR3 protein: CASSSSTGYEQYF; CDR3 DNA: .
J gene: TRBJ2-7; V gene: TRBV28; clone size: many; D gene: TRBD2; CDR3 protein: CASSSGGEGSYEQYF; CDR3 DNA: TGTGCCAGCAGCAGCGGGGGGGAGGGTAGCTACGAGCAGTACTTC
J gene: TRBJ2-1; V gene: TRBV20-1; clone size: .; D gene: .; CDR3 protein: CSADHRDPFNEQFF; CDR3 DNA: TGCAGTGCTGATCACCGGGACCCCTTCAATGAGCAGTTCTTC
J gene: TRBJ1-1; V gene: TRBV12-3/TRBV12-4; clone size: .; D gene: .; CDR3 protein: CASSLSRKNTEAFF; CDR3 DNA: TGTGCCAGCAGTTTAAGTAGAAAGAACACTGAAGCTTTCTTT
J gene: TRBJ2-3; V gene: TRBV20-1; clone size: .; D gene: TRBD2; CDR3 protein: CSAPASGSTDTQYF; CDR3 DNA: TGCAGTGCGCCCGCTAGCGGTAGCACAGATACGCAGTATTTT
J gene: TRBJ1-2; V gene: TRBV19; clone size: .; D gene: TRBD1; CDR3 protein: CASIGRGTDRYGYTF; CDR3 DNA: TGTGCCAGTATAGGACGGGGGACAGACCGCTATGGCTACACCTTC
J gene: TRBJ2-2; V gene: TRBV19; clone size: .; D gene: .; CDR3 protein: CASSINRGTDTGELFF; CDR3 DNA: TGTGCCAGTAGTATCAACCGGGGAACGGACACCGGGGAGCTGTTTTTT
J gene: TRBJ1-5; V gene: TRBV9; clone size: .; D gene: .; CDR3 protein: CASSVGTEGSQPQHF; CDR3 DNA: TGTGCCAGCAGCGTAGGTACGGAGGGAAGCCAGCCCCAGCATTTT
J gene: TRBJ2-1; V gene: TRBV11-1; clone size: many; D gene: TRBD2; CDR3 protein: CASSFSTSGRIGEQFF; CDR3 DNA: TGTGCCAGCAGCTTCTCGACTAGCGGGAGGATAGGGGAGCAGTTCTTC
J gene: TRBJ2-1; V gene: TRBV5-1; clone size: few; D gene: TRBD2; CDR3 protein: CASSPATSGTGYNEQFF; CDR3 DNA: TGCGCCAGCAGCCCGGCGACTAGCGGGACGGGCTACAATGAGCAGTTCTTC
J gene: TRBJ2-1; V gene: TRBV6-2/TRBV6-3; clone size: .; D gene: .; CDR3 protein: CASSYYRTLNEQFF; CDR3 DNA: TGTGCCAGCAGTTACTATCGGACACTCAATGAGCAGTTCTTC
J gene: TRBJ1-5; V gene: TRBV2; clone size: many; D gene: .; CDR3 protein: CASSSKGHLSNQPQHF; CDR3 DNA: TGTGCCAGCAGTAGTAAGGGACACCTTAGCAATCAGCCCCAGCATTTT
J gene: TRBJ2-7; V gene: TRBV6-6; clone size: once; D gene: .; CDR3 protein: CASSYSRGLEQYF; CDR3 DNA: TGTGCCAGCAGTTACTCGAGAGGTCTTGAGCAGTACTTC
J gene: TRBJ1-6; V gene: TRBV7-2; clone size: many; D gene: .; CDR3 protein: CASSSRDSPLHF; CDR3 DNA: TGTGCCAGCAGCTCTAGGGATTCACCCCTCCACTTT
J gene: TRBJ1-2; V gene: TRBV11-2; clone size: few; D gene: .; CDR3 protein: CASSPGRGGYGYTF; CDR3 DNA: TGTGCCAGCAGCCCCGGGAGGGGTGGCTATGGCTACACCTTC
J gene: TRBJ2-7; V gene: TRBV7-8; clone size: few; D gene: .; CDR3 protein: CASGPGSLDEQYF; CDR3 DNA: TGTGCCAGCGGGCCCGGGTCCCTCGACGAGCAGTACTTC
J gene: TRBJ2-3; V gene: TRBV6-2/TRBV6-3; clone size: .; D gene: .; CDR3 protein: CASSYSVTDTQYF; CDR3 DNA: TGTGCCAGCAGTTACTCGGTCACAGATACGCAGTATTTT